This TCR beta chain was sequenced during a study of CXCR3-negative and CXCR3-positive naive CD8 T cells. A remark on this clonotype: Its antigen is not known.

Carrying UMI labels, the TRB cDNA libraries were prepared through 5' RACE. TCRdb re-called the 5' RACE reads; every CDR3 protein appears as one record, without DNA. Its table lists 80,000 to 95,000 distinct CDR3 sequences. Findings and caveats of the study: Relative to memory CD8+ cells, whose diversity was much lower, both naive subsets had comparably high diversity. Compared with CXCR3-negative naive cells, CXCR3-positive naive cells showed more hydrophobic TRB CDR3s.

The germline V gene has CDR1 SEHNR and CDR2 FQNEAQ (reference sequence). The CDR3 contains 16 residues. This receptor was taken from a human donor in good health. Some clones in this sample may be carry-over from other donors' samples. The chain joins TRBV7-9 to TRBJ2-1; lacking DNA, the TRBD1 call made by TCRdb goes unchecked. Sequenced: naive CXCR3- CD8+ T cells from blood. Subset: CD45RO-CCR7+CD27+CD95- naive CD8+ T cells lacking CXCR3 (TNR3-). CDR3 loop: CASSSRQGSIYNEQFF.